Below, 10 T cell receptor beta chains from the same sample are listed, as sequenced in a study of blood T cell repertoires in COVID-19. Clones were sequenced by immunoSEQ multiplex PCR, and TCRdb holds only the in-frame ones, with some missing. The table includes over 350,000 clones, about 89% detected once. The sequenced sample consisted of peripheral blood. All receptors come from a woman in her 30s with acute or convalescent COVID-19.

The chain is built from TRBV6-5 and TRBJ1-5, with TRBD1 as a possible D gene (6 bases). Germline V lookup: CDR1 MNHEY, CDR2 SVGAGI. The length of the CDR3 is 12 residues. Trimming removed 8 bases from V and 2 bases from J, with 7 bases in between. This CDR3 reads CASGGRNQPQHF. The CDR3 nucleotides read TGTGCCAGCGGGGGCCGCAATCAGCCCCAGCATTTT.

This clone was seen once. CDR3: CASSPRAGESTDTQYF. Here the CDR3 DNA reads TGTGCCAGCAGCCCCAGAGCGGGGGAGAGCACAGATACGCAGTATTTT. J is TRBJ2-3 and V is TRBV11-1; 8 nucleotides agree with TRBD2. This CDR3 comprises 16 residues. Germline loops: CDR1 SGHAT, CDR2 FQDESV (reference sequence). V lost 5 bases to trimming and J lost 0 bases; unmatched junction nucleotides: 7. Full variable domain (rest looked up from reference TRBV11-1 and TRBJ2-3): EAEVAQSPRYKITEKSQAVAFWCDPISGHATLYWYRQILGQGPELLVQFQDESVVDDSQLPKDRFSAERLKGVDSTLKIQPAELGDSAMYLCASSPRAGESTDTQYFGPGTRLTVL.

The V call is TRBV6-5, the J call TRBJ2-7; a weak D match, TRBD2 (6 bases). In germline, CDR1 is MNHEY, CDR2 SVGAGI. This CDR3 contains 13 residues. The V end lost 0 bases, the J end lost 9 bases, and 12 bases lay between the germline ends. CDR3 bases: TGTGCCAGCAGTTACTCGAGGCAGGGAGGGCAGTACTTC. Translated, it gives CASSYSRQGGQYF.

The gene calls are TRBV5-1 and TRBJ2-7; a possible D gene is TRBD1 (6 bases). This CDR3 comprises 15 residues. The germline V and J ends were trimmed by 4 bases and 6 bases, with 20 bases remaining between them. Germline lookup yields CDR1 SGHRS and CDR2 YFSETQ. The CDR3 is CASSPGQRGYGEQYF. CDR3 DNA: TGCGCCAGCAGCCCTGGACAGCGAGGGTATGGCGAGCAGTACTTC.

The chain employs TRBV6-5 and TRBJ2-1; maybe TRBD1 (6 bases). Deletions cut 1 base from V and 1 base from J, with 11 bases between. From germline, CDR1 is MNHEY and CDR2 SVGAGI. This CDR3 contains 16 residues. CDR3 amino acids: CASSYFATGSYNEQFF. CDR3 DNA sequence: TGTGCCAGCAGTTACTTTGCGACAGGATCCTACAATGAGCAGTTCTTC.

The chain combines TRBV9 with TRBJ2-1, with 7 bases identical to TRBD2. Germline V gives CDR1 SGDLS, CDR2 YYNGEE. V lost 0 bases to trimming and J lost 9 bases; unmatched junction nucleotides: 9. CDR3 length: 15 residues. This chain's CDR3 is CASSVGLAGSGEQFF. The CDR3 coding sequence is TGTGCCAGCAGCGTAGGACTAGCAGGTTCTGGTGAGCAGTTCTTC.

The genes are TRBV6-4 and TRBJ1-1; no definite D call. Germline lookup yields CDR1 MRHNA and CDR2 SNTAGT. This CDR3 spans 14 amino acids. Trimming removed 4 bases at V and 1 base at J, with 10 bases between. CDR3 DNA sequence: TGTGCCAGCAGTGTAGAACTCGGGAACACTGAAGCTTTCTTT. Translated: CASSVELGNTEAFF.

This clone appeared once. The genes are TRBV3-1 (or the pseudogene TRBV3-2) and TRBJ1-3; 7 bases align to TRBD1. This CDR3 spans 14 amino acids. J was trimmed by 8 bases and V by 4 bases; bases with no gene match: 8. CDR1 LGHDT and CDR2 YNNKEL come from the germline V gene (reference sequence). CDR3 bases: TGTGCCAGCAGCCCGACAGGGTACGTGGACACCATATATTTT. This sequence encodes CASSPTGYVDTIYF.

This clone was seen only once. The rearrangement uses TRBV19 and TRBJ1-1, with D maybe TRBD1 (6 bases). The V gene's germline CDR1 is LNHDA and CDR2 SQIVND (reference sequence). CDR3 length: 13 residues. V was pared by 8 bases and J by 0 bases, with 10 bases between. CDR3: CASRDTLNTEAFF. CDR3 bases: TGTGCCAGTCGGGACACATTGAACACTGAAGCTTTCTTT.

The V call is TRBV28, the J call TRBJ2-1; possibly TRBD1 for D (6 bases). The CDR3 loop spans 20 amino acids. Germline CDR1 is MDHEN and CDR2 is SYDVKM. Trimming took 3 bases from V and 1 from J, leaving 25 bases between them. The CDR3 nucleotides read TGTGCCAGCAGTTTTGTATTCCGGACAGATAATCTCGGTTCCTACAATGAGCAGTTCTTC. The encoded protein is CASSFVFRTDNLGSYNEQFF.